This T cell receptor beta chain was identified during a study of T cells in localized non-small cell lung cancer. This clone was recorded a few times. The antigen remains unidentified. CDR1 MNHEY and CDR2 SVGAGI come from the germline V gene. The trim removed 3 bases at V and 5 bases at J, leaving 5 bases unmatched. This CDR3 comprises 14 residues. Study-wide results and caveats: Exceeding tumor, uninvolved adjacent lung had the highest T cell clonality. Owing to sequencing of a solitary tumor region, heterogeneity cannot be discounted. Of the top 100 tumor clones, median 57 were in adjacent lung, approximately 28 among its top 100.

Using immunoSEQ multiplex PCR, the repertoire was profiled, and TCRdb retains in-frame clones only, with some absent. The table has some 22,000 clones, 84% seen once. The chain joins TRBV6-5 to TRBJ2-7; TRBD1 agrees at 9 bases. The receptor's source is a man aged 40 to 70 with stage II lung adenocarcinoma. Sequencing was performed on PBMCs, taken before any cancer treatment. The chain's CDR3 is CASSYPGTGNEQYF. The CDR3 coding sequence is TGTGCCAGCAGTTATCCCGGGACAGGGAACGAGCAGTACTTC.